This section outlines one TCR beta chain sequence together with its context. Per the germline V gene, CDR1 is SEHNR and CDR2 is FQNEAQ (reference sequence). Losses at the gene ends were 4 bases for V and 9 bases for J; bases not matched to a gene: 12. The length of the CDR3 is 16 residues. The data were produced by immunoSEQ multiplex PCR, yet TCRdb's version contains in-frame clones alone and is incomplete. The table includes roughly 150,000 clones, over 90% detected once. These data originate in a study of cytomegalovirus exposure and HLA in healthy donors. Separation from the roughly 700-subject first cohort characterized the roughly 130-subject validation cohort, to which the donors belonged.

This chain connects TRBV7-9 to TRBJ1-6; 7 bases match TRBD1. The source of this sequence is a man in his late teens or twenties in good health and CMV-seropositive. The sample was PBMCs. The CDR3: CASSSPKQGQGSPLHF. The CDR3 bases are TGTGCCAGCAGCTCTCCGAAACAGGGGCAGGGTTCACCCCTCCACTTT.